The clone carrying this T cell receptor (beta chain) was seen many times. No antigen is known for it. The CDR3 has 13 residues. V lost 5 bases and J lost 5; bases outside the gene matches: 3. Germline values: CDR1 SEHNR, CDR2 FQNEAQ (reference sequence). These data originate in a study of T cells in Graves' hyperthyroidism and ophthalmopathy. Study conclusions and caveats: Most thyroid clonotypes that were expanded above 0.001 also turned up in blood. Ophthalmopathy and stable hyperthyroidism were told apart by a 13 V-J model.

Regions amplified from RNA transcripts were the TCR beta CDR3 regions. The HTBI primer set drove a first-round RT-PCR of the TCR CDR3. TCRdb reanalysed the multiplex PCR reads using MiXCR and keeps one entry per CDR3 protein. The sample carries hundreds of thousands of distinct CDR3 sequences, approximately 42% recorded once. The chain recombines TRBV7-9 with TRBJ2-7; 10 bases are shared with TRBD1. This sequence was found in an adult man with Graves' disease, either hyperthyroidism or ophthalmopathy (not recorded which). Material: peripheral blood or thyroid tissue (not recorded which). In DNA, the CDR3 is TGTGCCAGCAGCCCCGGGACAGGGGACGAGCAGTACTTC. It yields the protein CASSPGTGDEQYF.